This T cell receptor (beta chain) was captured by sequencing in a study of spatial heterogeneity in lung cancer. The CDR3 is 14 residues long. With V trimmed by 8 bases and J by 7 bases, 11 bases remained unmatched. CDR1 is WSHSY and CDR2 is SAAADI in the germline V gene. This clonotype was counted a few times. A unique molecular identifier was carried by every single TCR cDNA molecule. In TCRdb, the 5' RACE reads were re-called with MiXCR into one record per CDR3 protein. The data contain about 36,000 distinct CDR3 sequences, 4% to 6% of them singletons. This sample's time point: sample taken at primary tumor resection. Researchers sequenced whole RNA taken from tumor, nontumor lung or frozen PBMC without sorting. The donors, 70 or so patients with untreated early-stage non-small cell lung cancer, provided the samples.

The chain combines TRBV10-2 with TRBJ2-1, with TRBD2 identical over 7 bases. The clonotype was recovered from a female donor with early-stage non-small cell lung cancer. The sequences come from PBMCs, collected at surgery. This chain's CDR3 is CASGGTIRSNEQFF. CDR3 coding DNA: TGCGCCAGCGGGGGGACTATCCGATCGAATGAGCAGTTCTTC.